These T cell receptor beta chains were read from a single sample in a study of Ad26.COV2.S vaccination and SARS-CoV-2 variants. Libraries were prepared by immunoSEQ multiplex PCR; TCRdb keeps only in-frame clonotypes and omits some of them. In the table there are about 380,000 clones, roughly 85% of which are singletons. Source: peripheral blood, taken in a trial of Ad26.COV2.S vaccine versus placebo. Receptor source: a person aged 18-65 years who received the Ad26.COV2.S COVID-19 vaccine or a placebo. CDR3s include the opening cysteine and the closing phenylalanine or tryptophan. D genes are given only for firm matches. The size field is filled for only some rows; it gives once, few, many or a size class.

TRBJ1-2 | TRBV12-3/TRBV12-4 | NA | NA | CASTPDGSYGYTF | TGTGCCAGCACTCCCGACGGATCCTATGGCTACACCTTC
TRBJ2-3 | TRBV11-2 | NA | NA | CASSLGDRTDTQYF | TGTGCCAGCAGCTTAGGGGACCGCACAGATACGCAGTATTTT
TRBJ1-1 | TRBV18 | NA | NA | CASSPSRGNTEAFF | TGTGCCAGCTCCCCCTCGAGGGGGAACACTGAAGCTTTCTTT
TRBJ1-2 | TRBV5-4 | NA | NA | CASSSPPEAYGYTF | TGTGCCAGCAGCTCCCCCCCCGAGGCCTATGGCTACACCTTC
TRBJ2-3 | TRBV3-1/TRBV3-2 | NA | NA | CASSLLTGGSTDTQYF | TGTGCCAGCAGCCTCCTGACAGGCGGGAGCACAGATACGCAGTATTTT
TRBJ1-1 | TRBV11-3 | TRBD1 | NA | CASSSRGRGNTEAFF | TGTGCCAGCAGCTCCAGGGGGAGGGGGAACACTGAAGCTTTCTTT
TRBJ2-1 | TRBV3-1/TRBV3-2 | TRBD2 | once | CASSQRAAGGPEYEQFF | TGTGCCAGCAGCCAAAGAGCGGCGGGAGGGCCAGAATATGAGCAGTTCTTC
TRBJ1-1 | TRBV5-1 | NA | NA | CASSLMNTEAFF | TGCGCCAGCAGTTTGATGAACACTGAAGCTTTCTTT
TRBJ2-5 | TRBV20-1 | TRBD2 | NA | CSASLAGAWTQYF | TGCAGTGCTAGTCTAGCGGGGGCTTGGACCCAGTACTTC
TRBJ1-1 | TRBV18 | NA | NA | CASSPFGGTMKDTEAFF | TGTGCCAGCTCACCTTTTGGGGGAACGATGAAGGACACTGAAGCTTTCTTT
TRBJ2-1 | TRBV29-1 | TRBD2 | NA | CSVDSSGGGDEQFF | TGCAGCGTTGACAGTAGCGGGGGGGGCGATGAGCAGTTCTTC
TRBJ1-2 | TRBV9 | TRBD1 | NA | CASSERGQRGVGYTF | TGTGCCAGCAGCGAGAGGGGACAGAGGGGGGTTGGCTACACCTTC